These 5 T cell receptor beta chains were all obtained from the same sample, sequenced in a study of a mutant IDH1 vaccine in newly diagnosed glioma. Data came from immunoSEQ multiplex PCR; TCRdb stores just in-frame clones and leaves some out. The sample has about 68,000 clones, more than 65% seen once. Described time point: baseline, week 1 (first vaccination visit). Treatment denoted: pre-vaccination baseline after standard-of-care therapy. The input for sequencing was PBMCs, taken from a glioma patient treated with radiotherapy, temozolomide or both. The receptors were sampled from a man aged 45-60 years with glioma.

The CDR3 nucleotides read TGTGCCAGCAGTGAAATACAGAGGATGAACACTGAAGCTTTCTTT. It is translated as CASSEIQRMNTEAFF. The J gene is TRBJ1-1, the V gene TRBV2; D call uncertain. Deletions cut 2 bases from V and 0 bases from J, with 10 bases between. The germline V gene has CDR1 SNHLY and CDR2 FYNNEI. This CDR3 comprises 15 residues.

This sequence joins TRBV5-5 and TRBJ1-1, with no clear D. CDR1 is SGHKS, CDR2 YYEKEE, per germline (reference sequence). The CDR3 totals 13 residues. Trimming removed 3 bases at V and 5 bases at J, with 11 bases between. Here the CDR3 DNA reads TGTGCCAGCAGCTCGATGGAACTGACTGAAGCTTTCTTT. Translated, it gives CASSSMELTEAFF.

The chain combines TRBV20-1 with TRBJ1-1; unclear D gene. Germline CDR1 and CDR2: DFQATT and SNEGSKA (reference sequence). The CDR3 runs to 11 residues. V lost 7 bases to trimming and J lost 0 bases, with 6 bases between them. CDR3 bases: TGCAGTGTACCTATGAACACTGAAGCTTTCTTT. It specifies CSVPMNTEAFF.

V and J are TRBV11-2 and TRBJ1-1; 11 bases agree with TRBD1. Trimming took 5 bases from V and 5 from J; bases not matched to a gene: 7. The CDR3 contains 15 residues. In germline, CDR1 is SGHAT, CDR2 FQNNGV. The CDR3 DNA follows: TGTGCCAGCAGCCCCTGGACAGGGGGCGAAACTGAAGCTTTCTTT. Translating it yields CASSPWTGGETEAFF. Combining the CDR3 with reference TRBV11-2 and TRBJ1-1 gives the whole variable domain EAGVAQSPRYKIIEKRQSVAFWCNPISGHATLYWYQQILGQGPKLLIQFQNNGVVDDSQLPKDRFSAERLKGVDSTLKIQPAKLEDSAVYLCASSPWTGGETEAFFGQGTRLTVV.

The chain links TRBV18 to TRBJ2-1; D may correspond to TRBD1 or TRBD2 (5 bases each). This CDR3 region has 16 residues. Looked up from germline, CDR1 is KGHSH and CDR2 is LQKENI. The V end was cut by 5 bases, the J end by 8 bases, with 22 bases between. In nucleotides, the CDR3 is TGTGCCAGCTCATCGGCGCGGAAGGGGTACGGGGATGAGCAGTTCTTC. It specifies CASSSARKGYGDEQFF.